This T cell receptor beta chain was identified during a study of radiation and T cells in renal cell carcinoma. Findings and limits, study-wide: In blood, top tumor clones expanded by 2 weeks, shrinking by 4. Pretreatment tumor biopsies were lacking, so baseline clonotypes are unknown.

Only in-frame clones appear in the TCRdb table, and some are missing; sequencing was by immunoSEQ multiplex PCR. The data hold about 150,000 clones, with approximately 86% observed a single time. This sample's time point: blood 4 weeks post-SBRT, at nephrectomy. The treatment was: 15 Gy SBRT to primary tumor, nephrectomy 4 weeks later. Nephrectomy followed 15 Gy stereotactic body radiation by 4 weeks. After SBRT, blood was collected at 2 and 4 weeks, plus baseline. For this clone: Its target is not known.

The receptor was isolated from a woman in her forties or fifties with renal cell carcinoma. This specimen consisted of blood, obtained from a patient whose treatment included radiotherapy and nephrectomy.

The DNA for the CDR3 is TGTGCCTGGAGTGTACCCGGGGAGCTGTTTTTT. Translating gives CAWSVPGELFF. The chain uses TRBV30 and TRBJ2-2; no firm D call. This CDR3 is built from 11 residues. V was shortened by 0 bases and J by 6 bases, with 2 bases between the two germline ends. Germline CDR1 GTSNPN, CDR2 SVGIG (reference sequence). Full variable domain (remainder filled in from reference TRBV30 and TRBJ2-2): SQTIHQWPATLVQPVGSPLSLECTVEGTSNPNLYWYRQAAGRGLQLLFYSVGIGQISSEVPQNLSASRPQDRQFILSSKKLLLSDSGFYLCAWSVPGELFFGEGSRLTVL.